This is a list of T cell receptor beta chains from one sample in a study of blood T cell repertoires in COVID-19. The table came from immunoSEQ multiplex PCR; TCRdb's copy has only in-frame clones and leaves some out. The sample holds under 250,000 clones; around 90% are singletons and the top ten take about 3%. The sequenced sample was peripheral blood. The source of these receptors is a man between 18 and 35 years old with active or convalescent COVID-19. Each CDR3 is given with its conserved first and last residue. Each record gives: D gene, V gene, J gene, CDR3 length, CDR3 DNA, CDR3 protein. The D gene is left open where the match is weak.

TRBD2,TRBV5-5,TRBJ2-3,15,TGTGCCAGCAGTACTAGCGGAGCTAGCACAGATACGCAGTATTTT,CASSTSGASTDTQYF
NA,TRBV2,TRBJ2-1,15,TGTGCCAGCGACGGTCGGGACACTTACTACAATGAGCAGTTCTTC,CASDGRDTYYNEQFF
NA,TRBV5-1,TRBJ2-5,14,TGCGCCAGCAGCTGGATTAGCTTCCAAGAGACCCAGTACTTC,CASSWISFQETQYF
TRBD1,TRBV5-1,TRBJ2-3,15,TGCGCCAGCAGCTTGGGGACAGGGGGCACAGATACGCAGTATTTT,CASSLGTGGTDTQYF
NA,TRBV5-1,TRBJ2-2,15,TGCGCCAGCACAGCCACGGCCCGAGAGGTCGGGGAGCTGTTTTTT,CASTATAREVGELFF
TRBD1,TRBV25-1,TRBJ2-1,16,TGTGCCAGCGGGGGTTCAGGACAGGGGGTGGGCAATGAGCAGTTCTTC,CASGGSGQGVGNEQFF
NA,TRBV19,TRBJ1-1,15,TGTGCCAGTATGGGGGCTACAGGGCGAAGCACTGAAGCTTTCTTT,CASMGATGRSTEAFF
NA,TRBV12-3/TRBV12-4,TRBJ2-7,13,TGTGCCAGCAGTGCCGGAGGGCCCTACGAGCAGTACTTC,CASSAGGPYEQYF
NA,TRBV6-5,TRBJ2-5,13,TGTGCCAGCAGTTACCACAGACAAGAGACCCAGTACTTC,CASSYHRQETQYF
NA,TRBV13,TRBJ1-4,15,TGTGCCAGCAGCGGACGGACAGCAGAGAATGAAAAACTGTTTTTT,CASSGRTAENEKLFF
NA,TRBV21-1,TRBJ1-2,17,TGTGCCAGCAGCAAAAAAAGGGGGGACAGGGAATACTATGGCTACACCTTC,CASSKKRGDREYYGYTF
NA,TRBV7-3,TRBJ2-2,12,TGTGCCAGCAGCTTCGGGTTCGGGGAGCTGTTTTTT,CASSFGFGELFF
TRBD1,TRBV2,TRBJ2-3,15,TGTGCCAGCAGTCAAGGGGGCGGTTCCACAGATACGCAGTATTTT,CASSQGGGSTDTQYF